These T cell receptor beta chains were read from a single sample in a study of human T cells and chemical hapten exposure. TCRdb itself ran the RACE reads through MiXCR, one entry per CDR3 protein. The sample consists of 240,000 or so distinct CDR3 sequences, about 9% of them appearing once. The input for sequencing was whole blood, taken in connection with sensitization to the hapten diphenylcyclopropenone (DPC). These receptors originate from a woman aged 40 to 55 with alopecia areata. Some clones in this sample may be carry-over from other donors' samples. CDR3s include the opening cysteine and the closing phenylalanine or tryptophan. D genes are given only for firm matches. Rows give clone size only sometimes, using once, few, many, or a class for an expanded clone.

D gene,clone size,J gene,CDR3 length,V gene,CDR3 protein,CDR3 DNA
TRBD2,many,TRBJ2-7,15,TRBV6-5,CASRQLAGGRYEQYF,TGTGCCAGCAGACAACTAGCGGGAGGGCGATACGAGCAGTACTTC
NA,few,TRBJ1-1,14,TRBV2,CASSEVGGTTEAFF,TGTGCCAGCAGTGAAGTTGGAGGTACGACTGAAGCTTTCTTT
NA,few,TRBJ2-1,15,TRBV28,CASSWGQGTYNEQFF,TGTGCCAGCAGTTGGGGTCAGGGGACGTACAATGAGCAGTTCTTC
NA,few,TRBJ2-7,13,TRBV20-1,CSAPKGISYEQYF,TGCAGTGCCCCTAAAGGGATATCCTACGAGCAGTACTTC
NA,few,TRBJ1-4,14,TRBV30,CAWRIGGTAEKLFF,TGTGCCTGGAGGATCGGAGGAACTGCTGAAAAACTGTTTTTT
NA,many,TRBJ2-6,18,TRBV7-9,CASSLGLWARSGANVLTF,TGTGCCAGCAGCTTAGGATTGTGGGCCCGCTCTGGGGCCAACGTCCTGACTTTC
NA,NA,TRBJ1-4,15,TRBV20-1,CSAKQMLATNEKLFF,TGCAGTGCCAAACAAATGCTTGCAACTAATGAAAAACTGTTTTTT
NA,many,TRBJ2-3,16,TRBV6-2/TRBV6-3,CASSYFSRGTADTQYF,TGTGCCAGCAGTTACTTCTCCCGGGGGACAGCAGATACGCAGTATTTT
NA,few,TRBJ2-3,12,TRBV3-1,CASSQGTALQYF,TGTGCCAGCAGCCAAGGTACCGCCCTGCAGTATTTT
TRBD1,few,TRBJ2-7,15,TRBV5-1,CASGTGGSDSYEQYF,TGCGCCAGCGGGACAGGGGGCTCCGACTCCTACGAGCAGTACTTC
NA,NA,TRBJ2-3,13,TRBV27,CASSLSTSGPQYF,TGTGCCAGCAGTTTATCGACATCTGGGCCGCAGTATTTT
NA,NA,TRBJ2-3,16,TRBV4-3,CASSQETASSTDTQYF,TGCGCCAGCAGCCAAGAAACAGCATCTAGCACAGATACGCAGTATTTT
NA,NA,TRBJ1-5,17,TRBV12-5,CASGLVHVGYSNQPQHF,TGTGCTAGTGGTTTGGTACATGTGGGTTATAGCAATCAGCCCCAGCATTTT
TRBD2,many,TRBJ2-1,17,TRBV29-1,CSVMGLADFTSYNEQFF,TGCAGCGTTATGGGACTAGCGGATTTCACCTCCTACAATGAGCAGTTCTTC
NA,NA,TRBJ2-1,13,TRBV25-1,CASSESGVNEQFF,TGTGCCAGCAGTGAATCGGGGGTCAATGAGCAGTTCTTC
TRBD2,NA,TRBJ2-2,19,TRBV7-9,CASSLFGLAGGPNTGELFF,TGTGCCAGCAGCTTATTCGGACTAGCGGGAGGACCGAACACCGGGGAGCTGTTTTTT
NA,few,TRBJ2-3,12,TRBV11-2,CASSWRADTQYF,TGTGCCAGCAGCTGGCGGGCAGATACGCAGTATTTT
NA,few,TRBJ1-2,17,TRBV4-1,CASSQDWAGAANYGYTF,TGCGCCAGCAGCCAAGATTGGGCGGGAGCGGCCAACTATGGCTACACCTTC
NA,few,TRBJ2-7,15,TRBV5-1,CASSSVPGGTYEQYF,TGCGCCAGCAGCTCGGTTCCGGGCGGGACCTACGAGCAGTACTTC
NA,NA,TRBJ2-2,16,TRBV7-9,CASSLKESGFTGELFF,TGTGCCAGCAGCTTAAAGGAATCGGGGTTCACCGGGGAGCTGTTTTTT
NA,NA,TRBJ2-4,11,TRBV28,CASSSLSIQYF,TGTGCCAGCAGTTCCCTTAGCATTCAGTACTTC
TRBD1,few,TRBJ1-2,14,TRBV7-2,CASSVQGAGYGYTF,TGTGCCAGCAGCGTACAGGGGGCTGGGTATGGCTACACCTTC
TRBD1,NA,TRBJ1-1,16,TRBV6-2/TRBV6-3,CASSYPMTGKASGAFF,TGTGCCAGCAGTTACCCGATGACAGGGAAAGCATCTGGAGCTTTCTTT
NA,few,TRBJ1-4,12,TRBV20-1,CSAKETNEKLFF,TGCAGTGCTAAGGAAACTAATGAAAAACTGTTTTTT
NA,NA,TRBJ2-2,14,TRBV29-1,CSAETETLTGELFF,TGCAGCGCTGAGACAGAAACCCTCACCGGGGAGCTGTTTTTT
NA,few,TRBJ2-1,15,TRBV28,CASSRVLSASNEQFF,TGTGCCAGCAGTCGGGTTCTTAGCGCAAGCAATGAGCAGTTCTTC
NA,many,TRBJ2-7,17,TRBV6-6,CASSYPVEGGFSYEQYF,TGTGCCAGCAGTTACCCGGTGGAGGGAGGTTTCTCCTACGAGCAGTACTTC
TRBD1,NA,TRBJ2-7,16,TRBV7-6,CASSQRAGQDAWQQYF,TGTGCCAGCAGCCAACGGGCCGGACAGGACGCGTGGCAGCAGTACTTC
TRBD2,NA,TRBJ2-2,17,TRBV4-3,CASSQDPAGEHTGELFF,TGCGCCAGCAGCCAAGACCCAGCGGGAGAACACACCGGGGAGCTGTTTTTT
NA,few,TRBJ2-5,14,TRBV28,CASSFRAGVETQYF,TGTGCCAGCAGTTTCAGGGCAGGGGTAGAGACCCAGTACTTC
NA,NA,TRBJ2-5,14,TRBV28,CASSNTGTGETQYF,TGTGCCAGCAGTAATACGGGGACTGGGGAGACCCAGTACTTC
NA,many,TRBJ2-1,13,TRBV5-1,CASSFDVYNEQFF,TGCGCCAGCAGCTTTGACGTATACAATGAGCAGTTCTTC
TRBD1,few,TRBJ2-5,14,TRBV29-1,CSVQPGTGQETQYF,TGCAGCGTTCAACCCGGGACAGGCCAAGAGACCCAGTACTTC